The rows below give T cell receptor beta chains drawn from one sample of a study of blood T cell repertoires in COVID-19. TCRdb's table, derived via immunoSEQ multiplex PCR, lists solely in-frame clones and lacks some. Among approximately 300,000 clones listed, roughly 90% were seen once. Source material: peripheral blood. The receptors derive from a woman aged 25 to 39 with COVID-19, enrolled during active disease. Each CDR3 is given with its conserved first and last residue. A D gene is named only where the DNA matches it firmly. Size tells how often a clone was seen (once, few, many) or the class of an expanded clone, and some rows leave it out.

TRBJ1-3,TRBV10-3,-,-,TGTGCCATCAGTGACACAGTCTCTGGAAACACCATATATTTT,CAISDTVSGNTIYF
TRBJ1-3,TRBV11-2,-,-,TGTGCCAGCAGCTTAGACAGGTCTGGAAACACCATATATTTT,CASSLDRSGNTIYF
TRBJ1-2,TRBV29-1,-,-,TGCAGCGTTGATCACAGGGTCTATGGCTACACCTTC,CSVDHRVYGYTF
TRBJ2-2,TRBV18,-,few,TGTGCCAGCTCACTCTCTTCCACCGGGGAGCTGTTTTTT,CASSLSSTGELFF
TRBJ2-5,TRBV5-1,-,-,TGCGCCAGCAGCTTGGGAGACATCTTACAAGAGACCCAGTACTTC,CASSLGDILQETQYF
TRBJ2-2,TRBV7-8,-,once,TGTGCCAGCAGCTTAGTCGTTAACGGGGAGCTGTTTTTT,CASSLVVNGELFF
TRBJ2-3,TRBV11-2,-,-,TGTGCCAGCAGCCTCACAGATACGCAGTATTTT,CASSLTDTQYF
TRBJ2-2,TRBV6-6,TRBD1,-,TGTGCCAGCAGTTTCAGGACAGGGGGCACCGGGGAGCTGTTTTTT,CASSFRTGGTGELFF
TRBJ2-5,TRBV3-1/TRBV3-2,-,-,TGTGCCAGCAGCCAGCAGGCGGGGGCAGGAAAGACCCAGTACTTC,CASSQQAGAGKTQYF
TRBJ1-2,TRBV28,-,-,TGTGCCAGCACCTCAAACGGGGGCTACACCTTC,CASTSNGGYTF
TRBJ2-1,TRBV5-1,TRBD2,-,TGCGCCAGCAGCCAGTCTTCCGGGACTAGATTAGGTGAGCAGTTCTTC,CASSQSSGTRLGEQFF
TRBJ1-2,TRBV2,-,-,TGTGCCAGCAACTCCGGGGGAGCTAACTATGGCTACACCTTC,CASNSGGANYGYTF
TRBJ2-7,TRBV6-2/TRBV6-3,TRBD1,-,TGTGCCAGCAGTTCCCCCGACAGGGGACTTTCCTACGAGCAGTACTTC,CASSSPDRGLSYEQYF
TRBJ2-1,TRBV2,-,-,TGTGCCAGCAGTGAGAGTGGTCATAATGAGCAGTTCTTC,CASSESGHNEQFF
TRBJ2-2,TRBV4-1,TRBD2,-,TGCGCCAGCAGCCTCCAACTAGCGGGGATTACGATGGGCGGGGAGCTGTTTTTT,CASSLQLAGITMGGELFF
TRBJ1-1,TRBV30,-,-,TGTGCCTGGAGTCCCGGGGGAAACACTGAAGCTTTCTTT,CAWSPGGNTEAFF
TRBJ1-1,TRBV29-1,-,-,TGCAGCGCCGAACAGAGCATGAACACTGAAGCTTTCTTT,CSAEQSMNTEAFF
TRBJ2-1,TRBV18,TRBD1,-,TGTGCCAGCTCACCAAGGACAGGGGTTAACAATGAGCAGTTCTTC,CASSPRTGVNNEQFF
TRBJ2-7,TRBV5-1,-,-,TGCGCCAGCAGCCCCGGACAGTCCTACGAGCAGTACTTC,CASSPGQSYEQYF
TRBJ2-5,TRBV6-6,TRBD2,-,TGTGCCAGCAGTGCCCAGGCCGGGGGGGGGACCCAGTACTTC,CASSAQAGGGTQYF
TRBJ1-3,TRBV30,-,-,TGTGCCTCGAACAGGATCTCTGGAAACACCATATATTTT,CASNRISGNTIYF
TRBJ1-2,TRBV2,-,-,TGTGCCAGCAGAGATCAGGGTGGCGATGGCTACACCTTC,CASRDQGGDGYTF
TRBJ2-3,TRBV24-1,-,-,TGTGCCACCAGTGAAAGTCATGGCTCCACAGATACGCAGTATTTT,CATSESHGSTDTQYF
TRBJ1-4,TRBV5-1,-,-,TGCGCCAGCAGCTCGACCCGCGGGGGGCGAAATGAAAAACTGTTTTTT,CASSSTRGGRNEKLFF
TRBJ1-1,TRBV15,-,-,TGTGCCACCAGCAGAGATAGAACTGGTGGAGCTTTCTTT,CATSRDRTGGAFF
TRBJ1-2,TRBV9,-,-,TGTGCCAGCGGCCCGGGGGGGAACTATGGCTACACCTTC,CASGPGGNYGYTF
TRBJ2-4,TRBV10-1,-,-,TGCGCCAGCAGTGAGTCTACCTTAGAAAGCAAAAACATTCAGTACTTC,CASSESTLESKNIQYF
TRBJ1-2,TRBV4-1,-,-,TGCGCCAGCAGCCAAGCAGGGGAACCAGGGGGCTACACCTTC,CASSQAGEPGGYTF
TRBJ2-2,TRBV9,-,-,TGTGCCAGCAGCGTCGGGGAATGGCACGGGGAGCTGTTTTTT,CASSVGEWHGELFF
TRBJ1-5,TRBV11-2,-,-,TGTGCCAGCAGCCTCGTTGGGCTCAATCAGCCCCAGCATTTT,CASSLVGLNQPQHF
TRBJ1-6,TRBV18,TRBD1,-,TGTGCCAGCTCACTTCCCGGGGGACAGAGAAATTCACCCCTCCACTTT,CASSLPGGQRNSPLHF
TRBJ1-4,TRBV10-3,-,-,TGTGCCATCAGTGAGTCGGGGGGTACACAACTGTTTTTT,CAISESGGTQLFF
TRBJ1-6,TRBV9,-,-,TGTGCCAGCAGCGTGACGGGGGGGCGTTCACCCCTCCACTTT,CASSVTGGRSPLHF
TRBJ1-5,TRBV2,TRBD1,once,TGTGCCAGCAGTGAATGGGACAGGGGCTATCAGCCCCAGCATTTT,CASSEWDRGYQPQHF
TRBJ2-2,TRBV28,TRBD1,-,TGTGCCAGCAGTCTCGGGACAGTCCCTGGGGAGCTGTTTTTT,CASSLGTVPGELFF
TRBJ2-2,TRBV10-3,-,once,TGTGCCACCAGGGGGGCTGTCGGCGGGGAGCTGTTTTTT,CATRGAVGGELFF
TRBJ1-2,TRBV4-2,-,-,TGTGCCAGCAGCCAAGGGACAGAAATCTATGGCTACACCTTC,CASSQGTEIYGYTF
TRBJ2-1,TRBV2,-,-,TGTGCCAGCAATTCAGGGTACGGTAGGAATGAGCAGTTCTTC,CASNSGYGRNEQFF
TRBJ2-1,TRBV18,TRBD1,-,TGTGCCAGCTCACCAAACAGGGGCGATGAGCAGTTCTTC,CASSPNRGDEQFF
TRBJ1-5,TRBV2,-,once,TGTGCCAGCAGTGAAAGTTGGCGGTACAATCAGCCCCAGCATTTT,CASSESWRYNQPQHF
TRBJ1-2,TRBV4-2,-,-,TGTGCCAGCAGCCAAGCCCGGGTTCAGGGGTTCACCTTC,CASSQARVQGFTF
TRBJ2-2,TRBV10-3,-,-,TGTGCCATCAGTGAGAGCCAGGTACCCGGGGAGCTGTTTTTT,CAISESQVPGELFF
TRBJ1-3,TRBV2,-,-,TGTGCCAGCAGACCCCAGGGGATCTCTGGAAACACCATATATTTT,CASRPQGISGNTIYF
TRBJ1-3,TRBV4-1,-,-,TGCGCCAGCAGCCAAGATATTAGGGGTCTCAGGGGCTCTGGAAACACCATATATTTT,CASSQDIRGLRGSGNTIYF
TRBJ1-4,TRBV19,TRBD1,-,TGTGCCAGTAGTATTTTTGCAGGGGGCGATCGAAGTGAAAAACTGTTTTTT,CASSIFAGGDRSEKLFF
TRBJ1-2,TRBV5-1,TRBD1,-,TGCGCCAGCAGCTTCCGGACAGGGGGCTATGGCTACACCTTC,CASSFRTGGYGYTF
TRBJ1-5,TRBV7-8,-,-,TGTGCCAGCAGCCCCCGGTCCAGGACACTTAGCAATCAGCCCCAGCATTTT,CASSPRSRTLSNQPQHF
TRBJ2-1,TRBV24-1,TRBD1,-,TGTGCCACCAGTGACCTAAACAGGGGGCTAAGGAATGAGCAGTTCTTC,CATSDLNRGLRNEQFF